This passage covers 13 T cell receptor beta chains from one sample sequenced in a study of Graves' ophthalmopathy and Graves' hyperthyroidism listed by TCRdb under 2018. The run used an Illumina HiSeq 2000. TCR beta CDR3 regions were amplified from RNA transcripts for repertoire sequencing. The first round was an RT-PCR using HTBI primers with the Qiagen OneStep RT-PCR kit, and this first round was followed by a second-round multiplex PCR, then size selection and purification. The raw public data were reprocessed by TCRdb itself: fastp quality trimming at Q25, MiXCR clonotype calling, in-frame beta chains only. Merged by CDR3 protein, the rows form single entries marked with the most common genes and DNA. This sample gives around 520,000 distinct CDR3 sequences in total; just under 40% of them show up just once. Of the sample, around 4.6% falls within the top ten clones. Sequencing was performed on peripheral blood or thyroid tissue (not recorded which). The receptors shown here come from an adult man with Graves' hyperthyroidism.

This clonotype was recorded a few times. V usage is TRBV7-9 and J usage is TRBJ1-1, with D unresolved. There are 13 residues in the CDR3. CDR1 and CDR2 from the germline V gene are SEHNR and FQNEAQ (reference sequence). V dropped 1 base and J dropped 8 bases, with 11 bases sitting between them. The CDR3 is CASSLDLGREAFF. Written as DNA, the CDR3 is TGTGCCAGCAGCTTAGACTTGGGGAGGGAAGCTTTCTTT.

This clonotype was seen once. The genes are TRBV2 and TRBJ2-7; no clear D. Deletions cut 1 base from V and 7 bases from J, with 2 bases between. The germline gives CDR1 SNHLY, CDR2 FYNNEI. This CDR3 is built from 10 residues. The CDR3 loop reads CASSEDEQYF. The CDR3 DNA reads TGTGCCAGCAGTGAAGATGAGCAGTACTTC.

V and J are TRBV5-1 and TRBJ2-6, with D possibly TRBD1 on 5 matching bases. CDR3 size: 16 residues. Deletions cut 3 bases from V and 4 bases from J, with 14 bases between. Per the germline V gene, CDR1 is SGHRS and CDR2 is YFSETQ. DNA for the CDR3: TGCGCCAGCAGCTCAAGTCAGGGAACCGGGGCCAACGTCCTGACTTTC. The encoded protein is CASSSSQGTGANVLTF. Based on the CDR3 plus reference TRBV5-1 and TRBJ2-6, the full variable domain is KAGVTQTPRYLIKTRGQQVTLSCSPISGHRSVSWYQQTPGQGLQFLFEYFSETQRNKGNFPGRFSGRQFSNSRSEMNVSTLELGDSALYLCASSSSQGTGANVLTFGAGSRLTVL.

In this sample, this clonotype turned up a few times. The genes are TRBV10-1 and TRBJ2-2; TRBD2 aligns across 8 bases. The germline V gene encodes CDR1 WNHNN and CDR2 SYGVQD (reference sequence). Germline trimming cut 3 bases from V and 1 base from J; bases unmatched to any gene: 4. This CDR3 has 16 amino acids. This CDR3 reads CASSDGAGVNTGELFF. The CDR3 region has the DNA TGCGCCAGCAGTGACGGAGCGGGAGTGAACACCGGGGAGCTGTTTTTT.

This clonotype has at least ten counts. CDR3 region: CASSVGIGFFYEQYF. The CDR3 nucleotides read TGTGCCAGCAGCGTAGGAATCGGATTCTTCTACGAGCAGTACTTC. The V call is TRBV9, the J call TRBJ2-7; D not resolved. V lost 0 bases and J 3 bases, leaving 13 bases between the germline ends. Germline V lookup: CDR1 SGDLS, CDR2 YYNGEE. The CDR3 has 15 residues.

The chain uses TRBV20-1 and TRBJ2-3, with 11 positions matching TRBD2. With 1 base clipped from V and 3 bases from J, the junction kept 9 bases outside the gene matches. The CDR3 extends over 17 amino acids. Germline CDR1 and CDR2: DFQATT and SNEGSKA (reference sequence). The CDR3 loop reads CSARGTGLADLTDTQYF. CDR3 coding DNA: TGCAGTGCTAGAGGGACGGGACTAGCGGACCTTACAGATACGCAGTATTTT.

The chain uses TRBV29-1 and TRBJ1-1; a weak D match, TRBD1 (5 bases). The CDR3 extends over 13 amino acids. Germline loops: CDR1 SQVTM, CDR2 ANQGSEA. The CDR3 here is CSASEGVFSEAFF. The CDR3 region has the DNA TGCAGTGCTAGTGAAGGGGTATTTAGCGAAGCTTTCTTT.

V usage is TRBV3-1 and J usage is TRBJ1-1, with a tentative D call TRBD1 (5 bases). CDR3 length: 13 residues. V lost 1 base and J lost 8, with 11 bases in between. Germline loops: CDR1 LGHDT, CDR2 YNNKEL (reference sequence). The DNA of the CDR3 is TGTGCCAGCAGCCAAGTCCGAGGGGCCGAAGCTTTCTTT. This encodes CASSQVRGAEAFF.

Many counts were recorded for this clonotype. The chain carries TRBV11-2 and TRBJ2-5, with TRBD2 matching over 7 bases. This CDR3 spans 14 amino acids. V shed 5 bases and J 5 bases; nucleotides not matched to a gene: 8. The V gene's germline CDR1 is SGHAT and CDR2 FQNNGV. The CDR3 DNA follows: TGTGCCAGCAGCCTCCGGGGGGACGGGGAGACCCAGTACTTC. Its protein product is CASSLRGDGETQYF.

This clonotype was observed at least ten times. The V and J genes are TRBV14 and TRBJ2-5; the D is unclear. The CDR3 is 14 amino acids. Germline lookup yields CDR1 SGHDN and CDR2 FVKESK. V lost 0 bases and J lost 7, with 12 bases in between. The CDR3 protein is CASSQDNSRGTQYF. In DNA, the CDR3 is TGTGCCAGCAGCCAAGATAACAGTAGAGGGACCCAGTACTTC.

This clonotype has ten or more counts. The chain recombines TRBV5-8 with TRBJ1-1; D is ambiguous. CDR3 size: 12 residues. The V and J ends lost 7 bases and 5 bases respectively, with 12 bases between them. The germline CDR1 and CDR2 sequences are SGHTS and YDEGEE. CDR3 nucleotide sequence: TGTGCCAGCGCTTCCGGGGAAACTGAAGCTTTCTTT. Residues: CASASGETEAFF. The full variable domain, its missing parts supplied by reference TRBV5-8 and TRBJ1-1, is EAGVTQSPTHLIKTRGQQATLRCSPISGHTSVYWYQQALGLGLQFLLWYDEGEERNRGNFPPRFSGRQFPNYSSELNVNALELEDSALYLCASASGETEAFFGQGTRLTVV.

This clonotype has a count of ten or more. The chain's CDR3 is CASSVPDRVYTEAFF. CDR3 sequence (DNA): TGTGCCAGTAGTGTCCCCGACAGGGTGTACACTGAAGCTTTCTTT. The chain recombines TRBV19 with TRBJ1-1; 7 nucleotides match TRBD1. The CDR3 has 15 amino acids. The ends lost 5 bases at V and 3 bases at J; junction bases unmatched: 9. Germline V CDR1 and CDR2: LNHDA, SQIVND (reference sequence).

The V and J genes are TRBV29-1 and TRBJ1-1, with D hard to call. CDR1 and CDR2 (germline): SQVTM, ANQGSEA. This CDR3 has 11 residues. The V and J ends lost 8 bases and 1 base respectively, with 8 bases between them. CDR3 DNA: TGCAGCCCGTGGACGAACACTGAAGCTTTCTTT. Translation: CSPWTNTEAFF. Full variable domain (outside the CDR3, taken from reference TRBV29-1 and TRBJ1-1): SAVISQKPSRDICQRGTSLTIQCQVDSQVTMMFWYRQQPGQSLTLIATANQGSEATYESGFVIDKFPISRPNLTFSTLTVSNMSPEDSSIYLCSPWTNTEAFFGQGTRLTVV.